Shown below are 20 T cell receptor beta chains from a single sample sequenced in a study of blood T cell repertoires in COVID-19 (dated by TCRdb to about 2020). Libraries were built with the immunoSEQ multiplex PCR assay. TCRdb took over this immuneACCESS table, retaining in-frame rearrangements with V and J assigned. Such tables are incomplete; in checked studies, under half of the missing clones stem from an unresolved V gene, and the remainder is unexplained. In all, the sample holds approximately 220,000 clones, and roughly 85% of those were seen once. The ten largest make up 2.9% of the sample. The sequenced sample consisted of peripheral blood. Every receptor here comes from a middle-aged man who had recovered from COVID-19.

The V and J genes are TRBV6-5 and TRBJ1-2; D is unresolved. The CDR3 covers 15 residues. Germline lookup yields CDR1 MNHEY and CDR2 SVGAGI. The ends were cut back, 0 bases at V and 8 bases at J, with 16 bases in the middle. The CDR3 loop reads CASSYSPSLSQGYTF. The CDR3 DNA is TGTGCCAGCAGTTACTCCCCCTCACTCTCACAGGGCTACACCTTC.

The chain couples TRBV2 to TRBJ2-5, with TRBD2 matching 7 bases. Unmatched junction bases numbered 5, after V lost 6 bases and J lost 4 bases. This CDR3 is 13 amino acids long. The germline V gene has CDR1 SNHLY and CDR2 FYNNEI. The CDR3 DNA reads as TGTGCCAGCAGAAGAGCGGGACGAGAGACCCAGTACTTC. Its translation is CASRRAGRETQYF.

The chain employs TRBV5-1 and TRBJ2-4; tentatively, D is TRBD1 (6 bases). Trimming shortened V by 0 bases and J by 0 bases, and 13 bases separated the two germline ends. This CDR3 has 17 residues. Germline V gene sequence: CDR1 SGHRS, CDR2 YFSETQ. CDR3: CASSLGTEILAKNIQYF. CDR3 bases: TGCGCCAGCAGCTTGGGGACAGAGATACTAGCCAAAAACATTCAGTACTTC.

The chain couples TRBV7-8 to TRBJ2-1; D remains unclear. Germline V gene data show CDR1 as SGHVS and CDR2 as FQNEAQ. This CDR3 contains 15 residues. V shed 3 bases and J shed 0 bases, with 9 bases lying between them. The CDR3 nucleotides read TGTGCCAGCAGCTTCGGTTTTCACTCCTACAATGAGCAGTTCTTC. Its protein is CASSFGFHSYNEQFF.

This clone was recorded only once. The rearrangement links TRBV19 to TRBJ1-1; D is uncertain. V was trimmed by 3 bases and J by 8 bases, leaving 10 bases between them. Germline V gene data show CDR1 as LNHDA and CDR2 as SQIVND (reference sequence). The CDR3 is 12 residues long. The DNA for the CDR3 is TGTGCCAGTAGTATTCGGGGAGAAGAAGCTTTCTTT. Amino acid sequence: CASSIRGEEAFF.

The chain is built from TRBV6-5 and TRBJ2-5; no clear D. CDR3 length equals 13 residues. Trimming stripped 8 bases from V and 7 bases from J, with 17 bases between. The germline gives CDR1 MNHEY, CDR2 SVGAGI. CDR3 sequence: CASPAGQEGTQYF. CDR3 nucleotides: TGTGCCAGCCCGGCAGGCCAAGAAGGGACCCAGTACTTC.

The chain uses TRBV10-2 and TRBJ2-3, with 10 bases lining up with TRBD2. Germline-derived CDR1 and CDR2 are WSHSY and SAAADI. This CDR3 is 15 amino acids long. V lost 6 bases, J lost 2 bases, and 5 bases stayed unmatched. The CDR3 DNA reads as TGCGCCAGCAGAAGAGCGGGGGGGCACACAGATACGCAGTATTTT. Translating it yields CASRRAGGHTDTQYF.

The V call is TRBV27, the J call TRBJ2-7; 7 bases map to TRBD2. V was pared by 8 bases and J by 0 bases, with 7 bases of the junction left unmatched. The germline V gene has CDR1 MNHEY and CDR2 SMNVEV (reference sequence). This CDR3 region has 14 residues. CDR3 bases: TGTGCCAGCTCCCCGGGAGGCCCCTCCTACGAGCAGTACTTC. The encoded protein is CASSPGGPSYEQYF.

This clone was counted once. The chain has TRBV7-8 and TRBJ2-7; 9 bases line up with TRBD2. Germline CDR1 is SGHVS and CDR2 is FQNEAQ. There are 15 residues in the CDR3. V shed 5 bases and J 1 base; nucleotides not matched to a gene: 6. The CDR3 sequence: CASSEGLAPSYEQYF. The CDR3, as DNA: TGTGCCAGCAGCGAAGGACTAGCGCCTTCCTACGAGCAGTACTTC.

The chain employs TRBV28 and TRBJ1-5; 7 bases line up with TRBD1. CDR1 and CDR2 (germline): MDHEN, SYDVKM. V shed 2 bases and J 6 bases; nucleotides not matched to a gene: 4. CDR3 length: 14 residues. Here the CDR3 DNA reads TGTGCCAGCAGTTTAGGGACAGTGGCTCAGCCCCAGCATTTT. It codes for CASSLGTVAQPQHF.

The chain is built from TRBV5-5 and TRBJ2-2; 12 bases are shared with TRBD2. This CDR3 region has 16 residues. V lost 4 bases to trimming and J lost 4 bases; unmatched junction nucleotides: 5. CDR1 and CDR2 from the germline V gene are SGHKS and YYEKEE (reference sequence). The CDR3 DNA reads TGTGCCAGCAGCGTGCGGACTAGCGGGACCACCGGGGAGCTGTTTTTT. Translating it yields CASSVRTSGTTGELFF. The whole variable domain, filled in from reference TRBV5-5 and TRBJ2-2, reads DAGVTQSPTHLIKTRGQQVTLRCSPISGHKSVSWYQQVLGQGPQFIFQYYEKEERGRGNFPDRFSARQFPNYSSELNVNALLLGDSALYLCASSVRTSGTTGELFFGEGSRLTVL.

The CDR3 DNA sequence: TGTGCCAGCAGCTCGCGAAAAACTAGCGGGAGCTCCTACGAGCAGTACTTC. Its translation: CASSSRKTSGSSYEQYF. The gene calls are TRBV11-2 and TRBJ2-7; 11 bases align to TRBD2. V trimming: 4 bases; J trimming: 0 bases; junction bases outside the gene matches: 8. Germline V gives CDR1 SGHAT, CDR2 FQNNGV. The CDR3 runs 17 residues. Full variable domain (missing parts from reference TRBV11-2 and TRBJ2-7): EAGVAQSPRYKIIEKRQSVAFWCNPISGHATLYWYQQILGQGPKLLIQFQNNGVVDDSQLPKDRFSAERLKGVDSTLKIQPAKLEDSAVYLCASSSRKTSGSSYEQYFGPGTRLTVT.

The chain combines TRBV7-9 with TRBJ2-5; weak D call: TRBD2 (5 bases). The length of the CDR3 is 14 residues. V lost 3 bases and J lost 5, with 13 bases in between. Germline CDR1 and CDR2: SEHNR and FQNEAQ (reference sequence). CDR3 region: CASSFSLGGETQYF. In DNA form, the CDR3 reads TGTGCCAGCAGCTTCTCTCTGGGCGGGGAGACCCAGTACTTC.

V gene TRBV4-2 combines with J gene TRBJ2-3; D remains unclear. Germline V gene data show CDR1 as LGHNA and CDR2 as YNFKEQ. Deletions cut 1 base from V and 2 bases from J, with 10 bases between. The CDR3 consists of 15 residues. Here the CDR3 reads CASSQGPRVTDTQYF. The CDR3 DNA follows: TGTGCCAGCAGCCAAGGGCCTCGGGTCACAGATACGCAGTATTTT.

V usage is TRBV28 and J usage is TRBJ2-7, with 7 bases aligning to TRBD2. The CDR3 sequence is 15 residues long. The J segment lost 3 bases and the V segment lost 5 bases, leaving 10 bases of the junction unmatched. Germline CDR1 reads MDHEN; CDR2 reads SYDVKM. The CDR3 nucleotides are TGTGCCAGCAGTGAGGGTGGGGGGGTAGGCTACGAGCAGTACTTC. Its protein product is CASSEGGGVGYEQYF.

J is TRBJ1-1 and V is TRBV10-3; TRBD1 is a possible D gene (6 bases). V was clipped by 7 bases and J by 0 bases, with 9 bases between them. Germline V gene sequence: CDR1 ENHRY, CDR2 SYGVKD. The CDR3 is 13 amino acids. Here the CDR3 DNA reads TGTGCCATCAAAACAGGGTTGAACACTGAAGCTTTCTTT. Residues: CAIKTGLNTEAFF.

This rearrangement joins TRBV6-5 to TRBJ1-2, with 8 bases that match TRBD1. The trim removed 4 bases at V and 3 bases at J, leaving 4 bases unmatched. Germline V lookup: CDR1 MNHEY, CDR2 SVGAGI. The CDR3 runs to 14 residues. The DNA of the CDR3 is TGTGCCAGCAGTTCACAGGGGGGCCACTATGGCTACACCTTC. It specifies CASSSQGGHYGYTF.

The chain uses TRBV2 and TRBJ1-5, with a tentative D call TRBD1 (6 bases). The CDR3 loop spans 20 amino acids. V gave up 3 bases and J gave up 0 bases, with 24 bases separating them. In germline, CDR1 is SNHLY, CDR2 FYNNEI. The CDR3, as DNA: TGTGCCAGCAGTGATAGGGGCAGGGGATTCCAACCATATAGCAATCAGCCCCAGCATTTT. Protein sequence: CASSDRGRGFQPYSNQPQHF. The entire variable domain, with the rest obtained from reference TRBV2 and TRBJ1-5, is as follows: EPEVTQTPSHQVTQMGQEVILRCVPISNHLYFYWYRQILGQKVEFLVSFYNNEISEKSEIFDDQFSVERPDGSNFTLKIRSTKLEDSAMYFCASSDRGRGFQPYSNQPQHFGDGTRLSIL.

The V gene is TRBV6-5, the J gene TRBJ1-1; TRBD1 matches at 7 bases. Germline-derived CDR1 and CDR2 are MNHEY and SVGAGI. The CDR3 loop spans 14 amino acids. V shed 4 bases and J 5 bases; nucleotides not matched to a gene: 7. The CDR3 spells CASSLFRGETEAFF. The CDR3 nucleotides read TGTGCCAGCAGTTTATTCAGGGGGGAGACTGAAGCTTTCTTT.

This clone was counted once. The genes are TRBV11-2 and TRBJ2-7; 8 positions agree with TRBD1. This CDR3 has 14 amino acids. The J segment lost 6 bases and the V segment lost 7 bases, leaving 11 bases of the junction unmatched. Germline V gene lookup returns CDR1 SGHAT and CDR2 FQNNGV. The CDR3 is CASTNLDRAREQYF. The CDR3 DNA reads TGTGCCAGCACCAACCTGGACAGGGCTCGCGAGCAGTACTTC.